Listed here are 30 T cell receptor beta chains from one sample, sequenced in a study of blood T cells in healthy people across ages. Alongside a J-beta primer mix, a sample-barcoded 5' primer served in a second PCR lasting 7 to 11 cycles. One entry per CDR3 protein results from TCRdb running MiXCR on the 5' RACE reads. The sample has around 1,600,000 distinct CDR3 sequences, roughly 43% seen once; the top ten hold approximately 4%. Sequences were obtained from blood. The origin of the receptors is a woman between 18 and 30 years old in good health.

This clonotype turned up a few times. This chain connects TRBV29-1 to TRBJ2-1, with D possibly matching TRBD2 (7 bases). Trimming removed 6 bases from V and 9 bases from J, with 21 bases in between. CDR1 is SQVTM, CDR2 ANQGSEA, per germline. The CDR3 totals 14 residues. CDR3 protein: CSVGSGGGAGEQFF. In DNA form, the CDR3 reads TGCAGCGTCGGAAGTGGGGGGGGGGCAGGTGAGCAGTTCTTC.

A few counts support this clonotype. The J gene is TRBJ2-3, the V gene TRBV10-3; D call uncertain. The length of the CDR3 is 12 residues. Trimming shortened V by 0 bases and J by 6 bases, and 4 bases separated the two germline ends. CDR1 and CDR2 from the germline V gene are ENHRY and SYGVKD. CDR3 nucleotide sequence: TGTGCCATCAGTGAGTCGGTTGATACGCAGTATTTT. It specifies CAISESVDTQYF.

Comment on this clonotype: At one end, the junction sequence differs from germline, possibly due to a read error. This rearrangement joins TRBV15 to TRBJ2-5, with a weak D call TRBD2 (6 bases). This CDR3 spans 14 amino acids. Germline V gives CDR1 LNHNV, CDR2 YYDKDF (reference sequence). CDR3 in amino acids: CATSRDWEAETQYF. The CDR3 DNA follows: TGTGCCACCAGCCGAGACTGGGAGGCAGAGACCCAGTACTTC.

The V gene is TRBV7-9, the J gene TRBJ2-3; 7 bases are a match to TRBD1. The junction had 6 bases not matched to a gene; V was cut back by 3 bases and J by 6 bases. Germline V gene lookup returns CDR1 SEHNR and CDR2 FQNEAQ (reference sequence). This CDR3 region has 14 residues. CDR3 coding DNA: TGTGCCAGCAGCTTGACAGGGCCCCGGGATACGCAGTATTTT. It encodes CASSLTGPRDTQYF.

There are many counts of this clonotype. V is TRBV7-2 and J is TRBJ2-1; D not resolved. The germline CDR1 and CDR2 sequences are SGHTA and FQGNSA. The CDR3 extends over 12 amino acids. Trimming shortened V by 5 bases and J by 4 bases, and 6 bases separated the two germline ends. The CDR3 sequence is CASSRAYNEQFF. CDR3 nucleotide sequence: TGTGCCAGCAGCCGAGCATACAATGAGCAGTTCTTC.

J is TRBJ2-7 and V is TRBV20-1; tentatively, D is TRBD1 or TRBD2 (5 bases each). The V end lost 6 bases, the J end lost 2 bases, and 17 bases lay between the germline ends. The CDR3 is made up of 14 amino acids. The germline V gene has CDR1 DFQATT and CDR2 SNEGSKA (reference sequence). Here the CDR3 reads CSAQRGPGAYEQYF. The CDR3 coding sequence is TGCAGTGCACAAAGGGGCCCCGGGGCCTACGAGCAGTACTTC.

This clonotype was seen more than once but under ten times. J is TRBJ2-3 and V is TRBV28; D is perhaps TRBD2 (6 bases). The CDR3 has 15 residues. Germline lookup yields CDR1 MDHEN and CDR2 SYDVKM. Trimming took off 4 bases at V and 3 bases at J, with 14 bases between the two ends. The CDR3, as DNA: TGTGCCAGCAGTTCTGGAGGCGGGGAAACAGATACGCAGTATTTT. Translated: CASSSGGGETDTQYF.

This clonotype was observed at least ten times. This chain joins TRBV4-3 and TRBJ2-5; D remains ambiguous. The CDR3 has 14 residues. Between the trimmed V and J ends, which lost 0 bases and 2 bases, there was a span of 7 bases. Germline-derived CDR1 and CDR2 are LGHNA and YSLEER. The CDR3 loop is CASSQDGRQETQYF. The DNA of the CDR3 is TGCGCCAGCAGCCAAGATGGCAGACAAGAGACCCAGTACTTC.

The gene calls are TRBV25-1 and TRBJ2-2; D is perhaps TRBD1 (7 bases). Trimming shortened V by 6 bases and J by 7 bases, and 15 bases separated the two germline ends. CDR1 and CDR2 from the germline V gene are MGHDK and SYGVNS. This CDR3 is 14 amino acids long. CDR3 region: CASRQGGEVGELFF. CDR3 DNA: TGTGCCAGCAGGCAGGGGGGCGAGGTCGGGGAGCTGTTTTTT.

The gene calls are TRBV3-1 and TRBJ2-7; 7 bases line up with TRBD1. In germline, CDR1 is LGHDT, CDR2 YNNKEL (reference sequence). The J segment lost 2 bases and the V segment lost 0 bases, leaving 10 bases of the junction unmatched. This CDR3 region has 17 residues. The CDR3 is CASSQDHYGTVPYEQYF. DNA for the CDR3: TGTGCCAGCAGCCAAGATCACTATGGGACAGTCCCCTACGAGCAGTACTTC.

V is TRBV15 and J is TRBJ1-5; D remains ambiguous. Looked up from germline, CDR1 is LNHNV and CDR2 is YYDKDF (reference sequence). The V end lost 4 bases, the J end lost 3 bases, and 10 bases lay between the germline ends. The CDR3 has 14 residues. CDR3 sequence reads: CATSTPEHNQPQHF. The CDR3 bases are TGTGCCACCAGCACGCCAGAACACAATCAGCCCCAGCATTTT.

In this sample, this clonotype turned up a few times. The chain combines TRBV10-3 with TRBJ2-7, with D maybe TRBD2 (5 bases). V lost 0 bases, J lost 2 bases, and 8 bases lay in between. Per the germline V gene, CDR1 is ENHRY and CDR2 is SYGVKD. The CDR3 sequence is 14 residues long. CDR3 sequence (DNA): TGTGCCATCAGTGAGTCGCGAGCGGCCTACGAGCAGTACTTC. Its translation: CAISESRAAYEQYF.

J is TRBJ2-3 and V is TRBV13; no firm D call. This CDR3 is built from 15 residues. Trimming took 0 bases from V and 4 from J, leaving 11 bases between them. Germline CDR1 and CDR2: PRHDT and FYEKMQ (reference sequence). CDR3 sequence reads: CASSLGLSPSDTQYF. DNA for the CDR3: TGTGCCAGCAGCTTAGGCCTCAGCCCCTCAGATACGCAGTATTTT.

This chain joins TRBV30 and TRBJ1-5, with D unresolved. The CDR3 has 12 residues. V was pared by 3 bases and J by 10 bases, with 13 bases between. CDR1 is GTSNPN, CDR2 SVGIG, per germline (reference sequence). In nucleotides, the CDR3 is TGTGCCTGGAGCCGTGACGGAATTCCCCAGCATTTT. Amino acids: CAWSRDGIPQHF.

A word on this clonotype: One end of the junction varies from germline; a read error may be responsible. The chain carries TRBV11-2 and TRBJ2-3; D perhaps matches TRBD2 (6 bases). Germline CDR1 is SGHAT and CDR2 is FQNNGV. CDR3 length: 15 residues. CDR3 sequence reads: CAGSLVGGKGDTQYF. For the CDR3, the DNA is TGTGCCGGCAGCTTAGTGGGGGGTAAAGGAGATACGCAGTATTTT. Full variable domain (remainder filled in from reference TRBV11-2 and TRBJ2-3): EAGVAQSPRYKIIEKRQSVAFWCNPISGHATLYWYQQILGQGPKLLIQFQNNGVVDDSQLPKDRFSAERLKGVDSTLKIQPAKLEDSAVYLCAGSLVGGKGDTQYFGPGTRLTVL.

The V and J genes are TRBV20-1 and TRBJ1-1; a possible D gene is TRBD1 (5 bases). CDR3 length equals 13 residues. Trimming took off 1 base at V and 5 bases at J, with 11 bases between the two ends. Germline V gene sequence: CDR1 DFQATT, CDR2 SNEGSKA (reference sequence). Here the CDR3 reads CSARGFGGTEAFF. The DNA for the CDR3 is TGCAGTGCTAGAGGCTTCGGGGGGACTGAAGCTTTCTTT.

Remarks on this clonotype: With a much larger clone just one base away, this may be a read error. The chain employs TRBV29-1 and TRBJ2-6; D might be TRBD1 (6 bases). Germline values: CDR1 SQVTM, CDR2 ANQGSEA. This CDR3 region has 12 residues. For the CDR3, the DNA is TGCAGCGTTGTAGAGGGGGTCAACGTCCTGACTTTC. Residues: CSVVEGVNVLTF. The full variable domain, with the rest looked up from reference TRBV29-1 and TRBJ2-6, is SAVISQKPSRDICQRGTSLTIQCQVDSQVTMMFWYRQQPGQSLTLIATANQGSEATYESGFVIDKFPISRPNLTFSTLTVSNMSPEDSSIYLCSVVEGVNVLTFGAGSRLTVL.

In DNA, the CDR3 is TGTGCCAGCAGCTTAGTCCGCAGGGATGGTGAAAAACTGTTTTTT. Its translation: CASSLVRRDGEKLFF. The chain has TRBV7-9 and TRBJ1-4; possibly TRBD1 for D (5 bases). The CDR3 length is 15 residues. The germline gives CDR1 SEHNR, CDR2 FQNEAQ (reference sequence). The ends were cut back, 1 base at V and 7 bases at J, with 13 bases in the middle.

This clonotype came up once. V usage is TRBV7-2 and J usage is TRBJ1-2; D is possibly TRBD1 (6 bases). Germline CDR1 is SGHTA and CDR2 is FQGNSA. V was clipped by 1 base and J by 7 bases, with 10 bases between them. The CDR3 is 13 residues long. The CDR3 DNA reads TGTGCCAGCAGCTTAGACAGGGATCGTGGCTACACCTTC. As protein: CASSLDRDRGYTF.

The chain is built from TRBV6-5 and TRBJ1-2, with D possibly TRBD1 on 6 matching bases. Germline CDR1 and CDR2: MNHEY and SVGAGI. The V end lost 5 bases, the J end lost 8 bases, and 21 bases lay between the germline ends. The CDR3 is made up of 15 amino acids. CDR3 sequence: CASSLGGTVTVGYTF. For the CDR3, the DNA is TGTGCCAGCAGTCTAGGGGGAACGGTAACGGTAGGCTACACCTTC.

The rearrangement joins TRBV11-2 to TRBJ2-4; D tentatively reads TRBD1 or TRBD2 (5 bases each). V lost 7 bases and J lost 13, with 26 bases in between. This CDR3 spans 15 amino acids. CDR1 and CDR2 from the germline V gene are SGHAT and FQNNGV. The CDR3 region has the DNA TGTGCCAGCACTCCACCGGGACGGAGTTACAATGAGCAGTACTTC. It yields the protein CASTPPGRSYNEQYF.

This chain uses TRBV20-1 with TRBJ2-7, with D maybe TRBD2 (5 bases). Germline V gene sequence: CDR1 DFQATT, CDR2 SNEGSKA (reference sequence). The CDR3 has 14 residues. V lost 2 bases to trimming and J lost 3 bases, with 14 bases between them. Here the CDR3 DNA reads TGCAGTGCTAGACACCTGAGTACTAGCTACGAGCAGTACTTC. Amino acid sequence: CSARHLSTSYEQYF.

DNA of the CDR3: TGTGCCAGCACCACAGCGGGTGGCACTGAAGCTTTCTTT. Translation gives CASTTAGGTEAFF. The chain carries TRBV6-1 and TRBJ1-1, with D hard to call. CDR3 length equals 13 residues. V was clipped by 7 bases and J by 4 bases, with 13 bases between them. Germline CDR1 and CDR2: MNHNS and SASEGT.

This rearrangement joins TRBV6-6 to TRBJ1-6; D not resolved. Germline CDR1 reads MNHNY; CDR2 reads SVGAGI (reference sequence). V lost 7 bases, J lost 0 bases, and 13 bases lay in between. The CDR3 is made up of 16 amino acids. The CDR3 loop is CASTPYDPSYNSPLHF. The CDR3, as DNA: TGTGCCAGCACTCCATACGACCCCTCCTATAATTCACCCCTCCACTTT.

The CDR3 DNA is TGTGCCAGCAGCGGGACTGGCAATGTCAATGAGCAGTTCTTC. Protein sequence: CASSGTGNVNEQFF. The chain uses TRBV12-3 or TRBV12-4 and TRBJ2-1, with D possibly being TRBD2 (6 bases). The CDR3 runs 14 residues. Trimming took 6 bases from V and 6 from J, leaving 15 bases between them.

This clonotype has only a few counts. CDR3 sequence reads: CASITPRDGTSYEQYF. Written as DNA, the CDR3 is TGTGCCAGCATCACGCCTCGAGACGGGACCTCCTACGAGCAGTACTTC. This sequence joins TRBV21-1 and TRBJ2-7. TRBV21-1 is a documented pseudogene. This CDR3 region has 16 residues.

The chain has TRBV4-2 and TRBJ2-1, with 10 bases matching TRBD2. This CDR3 has 16 amino acids. The V gene's germline CDR1 is LGHNA and CDR2 YNFKEQ. V was clipped by 3 bases and J by 4 bases; unmatched bases: 6. CDR3 bases: TGTGCCAGCAGCCAGGTAGTTAGCGGGGGGTACAATGAGCAGTTCTTC. Translating it yields CASSQVVSGGYNEQFF.

The V call is TRBV6-2 or TRBV6-3, the J call TRBJ2-7; D perhaps matches TRBD1 (6 bases). Trimming left V 2 bases short and J 2 bases short, with 13 bases between. The germline CDR1 and CDR2 sequences are MNHEY and SVGEGT. The CDR3 spans 15 residues. CDR3 nucleotides: TGTGCCAGCAGTTACGGTTTAGGGGACACCTACGAGCAGTACTTC. It specifies CASSYGLGDTYEQYF.

The gene calls are TRBV20-1 and TRBJ1-2; no firm D call. Germline V gene sequence: CDR1 DFQATT, CDR2 SNEGSKA (reference sequence). The CDR3 totals 15 residues. V shed 0 bases and J shed 7 bases, with 18 bases lying between them. The CDR3: CSARDLSRNLRGYTF. For the CDR3, the DNA is TGCAGTGCTAGAGATCTGAGCAGGAACCTACGTGGCTACACCTTC.

This clonotype has just a few counts. The chain recombines TRBV20-1 with TRBJ1-2; maybe TRBD1 (6 bases). The CDR3 runs to 15 residues. The germline gives CDR1 DFQATT, CDR2 SNEGSKA (reference sequence). Deletions cut 6 bases from V and 4 bases from J, with 21 bases between. CDR3 DNA: TGCAGTGCCCCCAGACAGAGGGGGTCAAGCTATGGCTACACCTTC. Its translation: CSAPRQRGSSYGYTF.